Given below is one T cell receptor beta chain in context. Its target is unknown. The V gene lost 3 bases and the J gene lost 4 bases, with 19 bases spanning the gap. The CDR3 totals 16 residues. Germline lookup yields CDR1 SGHTS and CDR2 YDEGEE. Template for every sorted-subset replicate PCR totaled about 200 ng DNA, roughly 30,000 T cell genomes. The repertoire was sequenced with immunoSEQ multiplex PCR; TCRdb's copy has only in-frame clones and lacks some. The sample records 2 million to 2.5 million clones, about nine tenths being singletons. The data derive from a study of shared clonotypes between healthy human individuals. Regarding the study as a whole: A handful of donors had approximately 4.6% of their naive CD4 clonotypes in common.

The sequenced sample was naive CD4+ T cells from PBMCs. The subset is: CD45RA+ positively selected. This TCR came from a young man in good health. Some clones in this sample may be carry-over from other donors' samples. The chain has TRBV5-8 and TRBJ1-2; maybe TRBD1 (5 bases). CDR3 sequence reads: CASSSAPWGYRYGYTF. DNA of the CDR3: TGTGCCAGCAGCTCGGCCCCCTGGGGGTATCGCTATGGCTACACCTTC.